These 21 T cell receptor beta chains share one sample of origin, sequenced in a study of persistence of HIV-infected CD4 T cells. Sequencing used immunoSEQ version 4 in survey mode. The method was immunoSEQ multiplex PCR; TCRdb's version includes in-frame clones alone and lacks a portion of them. This sample has around 35,000 clones; more than 75% occur once, and the top ten carry almost 1%. Their antigen targets remain unknown. Cells were stimulated with overlapping HIV-1 Gag 15-mer peptides. Memory cells lacking CD40L and CD69 with high CD45RO were sorted. The sequenced sample was cultured CD4+ T cells from PBMCs, obtained from a patient who received antiretroviral therapy. The receptors derive from an adult with HIV. The donor label of this sample is uncertain.

The chain is built from TRBV28 and TRBJ2-6; possible D gene TRBD1, 6 bases. Germline lookup yields CDR1 MDHEN and CDR2 SYDVKM. This CDR3 spans 15 amino acids. V lost 4 bases, J lost 4 bases, and 11 bases lay in between. The CDR3 DNA is TGTGCCAGCAGTTCCTCAGGGGTCGGGGCCAACGTCCTGACTTTC. Residues: CASSSSGVGANVLTF.

This clone appeared a few times. This chain links TRBV12-3 or TRBV12-4 with TRBJ1-1; D is perhaps TRBD1 (6 bases). Trimming removed 5 bases at V and 5 bases at J, with 12 bases between. The CDR3 contains 13 residues. The CDR3 region is CASSVGRGTEAFF. The CDR3 DNA reads as TGTGCCAGCAGTGTGGGGAGGGGGACTGAAGCTTTCTTT.

The table lists this clone with a count of one. CDR3 sequence: CASSKDLSPLHF. The CDR3 DNA follows: TGTGCCAGTAGCAAAGACCTTTCACCCCTCCACTTT. V is TRBV19 and J is TRBJ1-6; D uncertain. The CDR3 sequence is 12 residues long. Germline V CDR1 and CDR2: LNHDA, SQIVND (reference sequence). Trimming took 6 bases from V and 9 from J, leaving 9 bases between them.

To note about this clone: Compared with germline, one end of the junction differs, possibly owing to a read error. This sequence joins TRBV25-1 and TRBJ1-4, with D possibly being TRBD1 (5 bases). The germline V gene has CDR1 MGHDK and CDR2 SYGVNS. The CDR3 loop spans 13 amino acids. The CDR3 protein is CASGDGGREKLFF. CDR3 nucleotide sequence: TGTGCCAGCGGTGACGGGGGTCGGGAAAAACTGTTTTTT.

V and J are TRBV19 and TRBJ2-7; 9 bases agree with TRBD1. V shed 7 bases, J shed 5 bases, and the junction held 15 bases outside the gene matches. The CDR3 runs to 16 residues. Germline V gives CDR1 LNHDA, CDR2 SQIVND (reference sequence). The CDR3 loop reads CASIPAHGTGSHEQYF. The CDR3 DNA reads as TGTGCCAGTATTCCTGCCCACGGGACAGGGTCCCACGAGCAGTACTTC.

CDR3 in amino acids: CASSQERVRVTPQHF. The DNA for the CDR3 is TGCGCCAGCAGCCAAGAAAGGGTGAGGGTCACGCCCCAGCATTTT. The chain is built from TRBV4-1 and TRBJ1-5; D uncertain. The CDR3 loop spans 15 amino acids. V lost 0 bases and J 9 bases, leaving 15 bases between the germline ends. CDR1 MGHRA and CDR2 YSYEKL come from the germline V gene.

V gene TRBV29-1 combines with J gene TRBJ2-1; 12 nucleotides align to TRBD2. The CDR3 is 17 residues long. With V trimmed by 5 bases and J by 3 bases, 11 bases remained unmatched. In germline, CDR1 is SQVTM, CDR2 ANQGSEA. DNA for the CDR3: TGCAGCGTTACCTGGACTAGCGGGGTTCCACTCTACAATGAGCAGTTCTTC. Translation gives CSVTWTSGVPLYNEQFF.

J is TRBJ2-7 and V is TRBV18, with 12 bases matching TRBD1. Germline V gene data show CDR1 as KGHSH and CDR2 as LQKENI. V gave up 8 bases and J gave up 0 bases; unmatched junction bases: 8. The CDR3 runs 16 residues. The CDR3 coding sequence is TGTGCCAGCGGGGACAGGGGGCCGCCTCGCTCCTACGAGCAGTACTTC. Its translation is CASGDRGPPRSYEQYF.

This chain uses TRBV28 with TRBJ1-2; unclear D gene. The V and J ends lost 8 bases and 7 bases respectively, with 20 bases between them. The CDR3 contains 14 residues. The germline CDR1 and CDR2 sequences are MDHEN and SYDVKM. The CDR3 loop reads CASRLGLPGSGYTF. CDR3 nucleotide sequence: TGTGCCAGCCGACTTGGCCTGCCTGGCTCTGGCTACACCTTC.

As DNA, the CDR3 is TGTGCCAGCAGTGAAGGACAGTATAGCAATCAGCCCCAGCATTTT. Its protein product is CASSEGQYSNQPQHF. The rearrangement uses TRBV2 and TRBJ1-5, with a possible D match to TRBD1 (5 bases). The CDR3 is 15 residues long. The germline V gene encodes CDR1 SNHLY and CDR2 FYNNEI. V was clipped by 1 base and J by 0 bases, with 7 bases between them.

This sequence joins TRBV5-1 and TRBJ1-2; D is ambiguous. The germline gives CDR1 SGHRS, CDR2 YFSETQ. The germline V and J ends were trimmed by 0 bases and 1 base, with 10 bases remaining between them. This CDR3 comprises 15 residues. Here the CDR3 reads CASSLDGVGNYGYTF. The CDR3 coding sequence is TGCGCCAGCAGCTTGGATGGGGTGGGTAACTATGGCTACACCTTC.

The genes are TRBV14 and TRBJ2-5; D unresolved. Germline V CDR1 and CDR2: SGHDN, FVKESK. V lost 4 bases and J 1 base, leaving 7 bases between the germline ends. The CDR3 has 13 residues. CDR3: CASSRWSQETQYF. CDR3 nucleotides: TGTGCCAGCAGCCGATGGTCCCAAGAGACCCAGTACTTC.

The chain has TRBV7-2 and TRBJ1-2, with TRBD1 identical over 9 bases. The V gene's germline CDR1 is SGHTA and CDR2 FQGNSA. J gave up 6 bases and V 6 bases, and 11 bases lay outside the gene matches. CDR3 length: 15 amino acids. CDR3 in amino acids: CASRGQGDRGNGYTF. CDR3 sequence (DNA): TGTGCCAGCAGGGGACAGGGCGACAGGGGGAATGGCTACACCTTC.

The rearrangement links TRBV5-1 to TRBJ1-3, with D perhaps TRBD1 (5 bases). This CDR3 comprises 17 residues. Germline V gives CDR1 SGHRS, CDR2 YFSETQ. V lost 1 base and J lost 3, with 17 bases in between. CDR3 bases: TGCGCCAGCAGCTTGTCCGGGGCAGGGACCTTTGGAAACACCATATATTTT. This sequence encodes CASSLSGAGTFGNTIYF.

The V gene is TRBV21-1, the J gene TRBJ2-1. TRBV21-1 is deemed a pseudogene. This CDR3 contains 12 residues. The CDR3 region is CASSTQGGEQFF. The CDR3, as DNA: TGTGCCAGCAGCACCCAAGGGGGGGAGCAGTTCTTC.

The V gene is TRBV10-2, the J gene TRBJ2-1; perhaps TRBD2 as D (5 bases). The CDR3 contains 13 residues. In germline, CDR1 is WSHSY, CDR2 SAAADI. V lost 3 bases to trimming and J lost 8 bases, with 11 bases between them. CDR3 nucleotides: TGCGCCAGCAGTGATGTATCGGGGTATGAGCAGTTCTTC. Translation gives CASSDVSGYEQFF.

This chain links TRBV5-4 with TRBJ1-6, with unresolved D. Germline CDR1 is SGHNT and CDR2 is YYREEE (reference sequence). The CDR3 is 15 amino acids. The germline V and J ends were trimmed by 0 bases and 10 bases, with 14 bases remaining between them. CDR3 in amino acids: CASSLGGSFRSPLHF. CDR3 bases: TGTGCCAGCAGCTTGGGTGGAAGTTTCAGGTCACCCCTCCACTTT.

V and J are TRBV6-4 and TRBJ1-1; D ambiguous. Trimming took 3 bases from V and 3 from J, leaving 14 bases between them. The CDR3 consists of 15 residues. Germline V CDR1 and CDR2: MRHNA, SNTAGT. The CDR3 DNA is TGTGCCAGCAGTGAAGAACGGGGAGGGTACACTGAAGCTTTCTTT. It yields the protein CASSEERGGYTEAFF.

The CDR3 coding sequence is TGTGCCAGTGCGACCGGACAGTTTCAGCCCCAGCATTTT. Protein product: CASATGQFQPQHF. The rearrangement uses TRBV19 and TRBJ1-5; D perhaps matches TRBD1 (6 bases). The CDR3 covers 13 residues. Trimming left V 8 bases short and J 6 bases short, with 14 bases between. Germline-derived CDR1 and CDR2 are LNHDA and SQIVND (reference sequence).

This sequence joins TRBV28 and TRBJ1-3; 10 nucleotides agree with TRBD1. Germline CDR1 is MDHEN and CDR2 is SYDVKM. This CDR3 region has 15 residues. V was pared by 6 bases and J by 3 bases, with 5 bases of the junction left unmatched. The CDR3 DNA reads TGTGCCAGCAGCCCGGGACAGGGGTTTGGAAACACCATATATTTT. Protein sequence: CASSPGQGFGNTIYF.

For the CDR3, the DNA is TGTGCCAGCAGTTCCCGCACGGGAATCGGAGAGACCCAGTACTTC. Protein sequence: CASSSRTGIGETQYF. The chain has TRBV6-6 and TRBJ2-5; D possibly corresponds to TRBD2 (5 bases). CDR3 length: 15 amino acids. The V gene's germline CDR1 is MNHNY and CDR2 SVGAGI (reference sequence). V lost 4 bases and J lost 4, with 16 bases in between.